The rows below give T cell receptor beta chains drawn from one sample of a study of T-cell memory formation after mild COVID-19. TCRdb ran MiXCR on the 5' RACE reads and lists one entry per CDR3 protein. The table includes more than 300,000 distinct CDR3 sequences, approximately 14% detected once. The sample taken for sequencing was PBMCs or a T cell subset sorted from them (not recorded which). These receptor sequences come from a man aged 18-30 years who had mild COVID-19 (a few samples of this study predate the infection). Cell type and time point are not known. Both conserved end residues are part of each CDR3. The D gene is left open where the match is weak. A clone size is listed for some rows: how often the clone was seen (once, few, many), or a class if it is expanded.

j_gene: TRBJ2-1
v_gene: TRBV7-3
abundance: few
d_gene: NA
CDR3aa: CASSLRGPPVYNEQFF
CDR3nt: TGTGCCAGCAGTCTCAGGGGCCCTCCGGTCTACAATGAGCAGTTCTTC

j_gene: TRBJ2-1
v_gene: TRBV25-1
abundance: few
d_gene: NA
CDR3aa: CASSEPWEAGSYNEQFF
CDR3nt: TGTGCCAGCAGTGAGCCCTGGGAGGCTGGCTCCTACAATGAGCAGTTCTTC

j_gene: TRBJ2-3
v_gene: TRBV30
abundance: NA
d_gene: NA
CDR3aa: CAWSEGASSPDTQYF
CDR3nt: TGTGCCTGGAGTGAGGGAGCCTCTAGTCCAGATACGCAGTATTTT

j_gene: TRBJ1-2
v_gene: TRBV13
abundance: NA
d_gene: TRBD1
CDR3aa: CASSYHTDRANYGYTF
CDR3nt: TGTGCCAGCAGCTACCACACCGACAGGGCTAACTATGGCTACACCTTC

j_gene: TRBJ2-7
v_gene: TRBV7-3
abundance: few
d_gene: TRBD2
CDR3aa: CASSPTSASYEQYF
CDR3nt: TGTGCCAGCAGCCCAACTAGCGCCTCCTACGAGCAGTACTTC

j_gene: TRBJ2-3
v_gene: TRBV5-1
abundance: many
d_gene: TRBD1
CDR3aa: CASSLSGTGVGDTQYF
CDR3nt: TGCGCCAGCAGCTTGAGCGGGACAGGGGTTGGAGATACGCAGTATTTT

j_gene: TRBJ1-1
v_gene: TRBV12-3/TRBV12-4
abundance: NA
d_gene: NA
CDR3aa: CASSPWVRGNTEAFF
CDR3nt: TGTGCCAGCAGTCCCTGGGTCCGGGGGAACACTGAAGCTTTCTTT

j_gene: TRBJ2-5
v_gene: TRBV7-9
abundance: few
d_gene: NA
CDR3aa: CASGTQEKTQYF
CDR3nt: TGTGCCAGCGGGACCCAGGAAAAGACCCAGTACTTC

j_gene: TRBJ2-3
v_gene: TRBV5-1
abundance: many
d_gene: NA
CDR3aa: CASSLGWRQRTDTQYF
CDR3nt: TGCGCCAGCAGCTTGGGGTGGCGACAACGCACAGATACGCAGTATTTT

j_gene: TRBJ2-2
v_gene: TRBV2
abundance: NA
d_gene: NA
CDR3aa: CASRTRGELFF
CDR3nt: TGTGCCAGCAGGACGAGGGGGGAGCTGTTTTTT

j_gene: TRBJ1-1
v_gene: TRBV7-9
abundance: NA
d_gene: NA
CDR3aa: CASSPRTAMNTEAFF
CDR3nt: TGTGCCAGCAGCCCCCGGACAGCCATGAACACTGAAGCTTTCTTT

j_gene: TRBJ1-2
v_gene: TRBV4-3
abundance: NA
d_gene: TRBD1
CDR3aa: CASSQDMGRGAYGYTF
CDR3nt: TGCGCCAGCAGCCAAGATATGGGCAGGGGGGCCTATGGCTACACCTTC

j_gene: TRBJ2-3
v_gene: TRBV12-5
abundance: NA
d_gene: NA
CDR3aa: CASGSFLQSGGTDTQYF
CDR3nt: TGTGCTAGTGGTTCCTTTCTTCAGTCTGGAGGGACAGATACGCAGTATTTT

j_gene: TRBJ2-2
v_gene: TRBV5-1
abundance: NA
d_gene: TRBD2
CDR3aa: CASSPPTSGVTGELFF
CDR3nt: TGCGCCAGCAGCCCCCCGACTAGCGGGGTCACCGGGGAGCTGTTTTTT

j_gene: TRBJ2-3
v_gene: TRBV20-1
abundance: NA
d_gene: TRBD2
CDR3aa: CSARMRGSGDTQYF
CDR3nt: TGCAGTGCTAGGATGCGGGGGTCAGGGGATACGCAGTATTTT

j_gene: TRBJ2-7
v_gene: TRBV7-2
abundance: NA
d_gene: TRBD2
CDR3aa: CASDPGLAGAEQYF
CDR3nt: TGTGCCAGCGACCCTGGGCTAGCGGGGGCAGAGCAGTACTTC

j_gene: TRBJ1-2
v_gene: TRBV12-3/TRBV12-4
abundance: few
d_gene: NA
CDR3aa: CASSGRSLIYGYTF
CDR3nt: TGTGCCAGCAGTGGCAGGAGTCTAATCTATGGCTACACCTTC

j_gene: TRBJ1-5
v_gene: TRBV5-1
abundance: few
d_gene: TRBD1
CDR3aa: CASSAGQGDQPQHF
CDR3nt: TGCGCCAGCAGCGCGGGACAGGGCGATCAGCCCCAGCATTTT

j_gene: TRBJ2-3
v_gene: TRBV7-9
abundance: NA
d_gene: TRBD1
CDR3aa: CASSSEGGKPTDTQYF
CDR3nt: TGTGCCAGCAGCTCTGAAGGGGGCAAGCCCACAGATACGCAGTATTTT

j_gene: TRBJ1-5
v_gene: TRBV27
abundance: NA
d_gene: NA
CDR3aa: CASSLGSRGANQPQHF
CDR3nt: TGTGCCAGCAGTTTAGGGTCCCGAGGGGCTAATCAGCCCCAGCATTTT

j_gene: TRBJ2-1
v_gene: TRBV20-1
abundance: NA
d_gene: TRBD2
CDR3aa: CSATTSGGASEQFF
CDR3nt: TGCAGTGCTACCACTAGCGGGGGGGCAAGTGAGCAGTTCTTC

j_gene: TRBJ2-7
v_gene: TRBV4-1
abundance: few
d_gene: TRBD2
CDR3aa: CASSQGELAVAEQYF
CDR3nt: TGCGCCAGCAGCCAAGGGGAACTAGCGGTGGCGGAGCAGTACTTC

j_gene: TRBJ1-6
v_gene: TRBV27
abundance: many
d_gene: TRBD1
CDR3aa: CASSLGRDRSNSPLHF
CDR3nt: TGTGCCAGCAGTCTGGGGAGGGACAGAAGTAATTCACCCCTCCACTTT

j_gene: TRBJ1-3
v_gene: TRBV10-2
abundance: few
d_gene: NA
CDR3aa: CASRSGTDPGNTIYF
CDR3nt: TGCGCCAGCAGATCCGGGACGGATCCTGGAAACACCATATATTTT

j_gene: TRBJ2-3
v_gene: TRBV7-2
abundance: many
d_gene: NA
CDR3aa: CASSLDTSTDTQYF
CDR3nt: TGTGCCAGCAGCTTAGACACGAGCACAGATACGCAGTATTTT

j_gene: TRBJ1-1
v_gene: TRBV11-2
abundance: few
d_gene: TRBD1
CDR3aa: CASSLGTGWAGEAFF
CDR3nt: TGTGCCAGCAGCTTAGGGACAGGGTGGGCCGGTGAAGCTTTCTTT

j_gene: TRBJ2-5
v_gene: TRBV5-6
abundance: few
d_gene: NA
CDR3aa: CASSQGTPGASAQYF
CDR3nt: TGTGCCAGCAGCCAAGGGACACCCGGGGCATCGGCCCAGTACTTC

j_gene: TRBJ1-4
v_gene: TRBV7-9
abundance: NA
d_gene: NA
CDR3aa: CASINKAGEKLFF
CDR3nt: TGTGCCAGCATCAATAAAGCGGGTGAAAAACTGTTTTTT

j_gene: TRBJ1-1
v_gene: TRBV5-1
abundance: NA
d_gene: NA
CDR3aa: CASSYHRDGTEAFF
CDR3nt: TGCGCCAGCAGCTACCACAGGGACGGGACTGAAGCTTTCTTT

j_gene: TRBJ2-3
v_gene: TRBV7-9
abundance: NA
d_gene: NA
CDR3aa: CASSFVGGDTQYF
CDR3nt: TGTGCCAGCAGCTTTGTCGGCGGGGATACGCAGTATTTT

j_gene: TRBJ2-3
v_gene: TRBV4-1
abundance: few
d_gene: TRBD2
CDR3aa: CASSQDNARGADTQYF
CDR3nt: TGCGCCAGCAGCCAAGACAATGCGCGGGGGGCAGATACGCAGTATTTT

j_gene: TRBJ1-1
v_gene: TRBV7-9
abundance: NA
d_gene: NA
CDR3aa: CASSHGLNTEAFF
CDR3nt: TGTGCCAGCAGCCACGGGTTGAACACTGAAGCTTTCTTT

j_gene: TRBJ1-2
v_gene: TRBV29-1
abundance: few
d_gene: NA
CDR3aa: CSVGRTEDYGYTF
CDR3nt: TGCAGCGTCGGGAGAACCGAAGATTATGGCTACACCTTC

j_gene: TRBJ1-2
v_gene: TRBV15
abundance: NA
d_gene: NA
CDR3aa: CATSRDSRENYGYTF
CDR3nt: TGTGCCACCAGCAGAGATAGCAGGGAGAACTATGGCTACACCTTC

j_gene: TRBJ1-6
v_gene: TRBV30
abundance: few
d_gene: NA
CDR3aa: CAWRPQADSPLHF
CDR3nt: TGTGCCTGGAGACCCCAGGCGGATTCACCCCTCCACTTT

j_gene: TRBJ1-6
v_gene: TRBV6-6
abundance: NA
d_gene: NA
CDR3aa: CASSPSSGTDNSPLHF
CDR3nt: TGTGCCAGCAGTCCGTCCTCAGGGACTGACAATTCACCCCTCCACTTT

j_gene: TRBJ1-1
v_gene: TRBV28
abundance: few
d_gene: TRBD1
CDR3aa: CASRRTGGRPEAFF
CDR3nt: TGTGCCAGCAGACGGACAGGGGGGAGGCCTGAAGCTTTCTTT

j_gene: TRBJ1-2
v_gene: TRBV12-3/TRBV12-4
abundance: NA
d_gene: TRBD1
CDR3aa: CASRNRRDREKDGYTF
CDR3nt: TGTGCCAGCAGGAACCGCCGGGACAGGGAAAAGGATGGCTACACCTTC